These 31 T cell receptor beta chains came from one sample sequenced in a study of T cells after yellow fever vaccination. A single record per CDR3 protein comes from TCRdb applying MiXCR to the 5' RACE reads. The sample lists a few hundred thousand distinct CDR3 sequences, more than 8.5% seen once, with more than 15% in the top ten. This material consisted of PBMCs, taken on the day of the first yellow fever vaccination. These receptor sequences come from a man aged 18-30 years who received the YFV17D yellow fever vaccine.

This clonotype showed up many times. The V gene is TRBV6-1, the J gene TRBJ2-6, with TRBD1 matching over 11 bases. V lost 6 bases, J lost 0 bases, and 4 bases stayed unmatched. The germline gives CDR1 MNHNS, CDR2 SASEGT. The CDR3 loop spans 17 amino acids. The CDR3 nucleotides read TGTGCCAGCAGCACTGGGACAGGGGGCTCTGGGGCCAACGTCCTGACTTTC. Translated, it gives CASSTGTGGSGANVLTF.

This clonotype occurred a few times. The V and J genes are TRBV7-9 and TRBJ2-1; 10 bases fit TRBD2. The CDR3 extends over 15 amino acids. CDR1 SEHNR and CDR2 FQNEAQ come from the germline V gene (reference sequence). Trimming took 3 bases from V and 4 from J; bases not matched to a gene: 3. The CDR3 here is CASSLRAGGYNEQFF. The CDR3 coding sequence is TGTGCCAGCAGCTTGCGAGCGGGGGGGTACAATGAGCAGTTCTTC.

This sequence joins TRBV20-1 and TRBJ2-3; weak D call: TRBD2 (6 bases). The length of the CDR3 is 14 residues. Germline V lookup: CDR1 DFQATT, CDR2 SNEGSKA (reference sequence). With 5 bases removed from V and 2 bases from J, the gap between germline ends came to 14 bases. Here the CDR3 reads CSARRTINTDTQYF. CDR3 DNA sequence: TGCAGTGCTCGTCGGACTATTAACACAGATACGCAGTATTTT.

The CDR3 is CASSSDSGWNNEQFF. CDR3 nucleotides: TGCGCCAGCAGCTCTGACTCGGGGTGGAACAATGAGCAGTTCTTC. The chain has TRBV5-1 and TRBJ2-1; D may be TRBD2 (5 bases). V was pared by 3 bases and J by 5 bases, with 15 bases between. The CDR3 extends over 15 amino acids. The germline V gene has CDR1 SGHRS and CDR2 YFSETQ. The variable domain in full, with the rest retrieved from reference TRBV5-1 and TRBJ2-1, is KAGVTQTPRYLIKTRGQQVTLSCSPISGHRSVSWYQQTPGQGLQFLFEYFSETQRNKGNFPGRFSGRQFSNSRSEMNVSTLELGDSALYLCASSSDSGWNNEQFFGPGTRLTVL.

This clonotype was found a few times. This rearrangement joins TRBV5-1 to TRBJ1-5; 8 nucleotides line up with TRBD1. There are 13 residues in the CDR3. Trimming cost V 4 bases and J 9 bases; bases outside gene matches: 6. From germline, CDR1 is SGHRS and CDR2 YFSETQ. In DNA form, the CDR3 reads TGCGCCAGCAGCCTCGGGACAGGTCGGCCCCAGCATTTT. Its protein product is CASSLGTGRPQHF.

The chain uses TRBV27 and TRBJ1-1, with unresolved D. Between the trimmed V and J ends, which lost 10 bases and 1 base, there was a span of 13 bases. The CDR3 extends over 13 amino acids. The germline CDR1 and CDR2 sequences are MNHEY and SMNVEV (reference sequence). The CDR3 DNA reads as TGTGCCAACCGGCGAGGGAGGAACACTGAAGCTTTCTTT. As protein: CANRRGRNTEAFF.

The V gene is TRBV7-2, the J gene TRBJ2-6; D unresolved. V was pared by 5 bases and J by 1 base, with 15 bases between. This CDR3 spans 17 amino acids. CDR1 SGHTA and CDR2 FQGNSA come from the germline V gene. This CDR3 reads CASSPRPLESGANVLTF. The CDR3 region has the DNA TGTGCCAGCAGCCCGCGCCCCCTTGAATCTGGGGCCAACGTCCTGACTTTC.

The J gene is TRBJ2-1, the V gene TRBV3-1; 7 bases are shared with TRBD1. The V gene end was trimmed by 5 bases and the J gene end by 0 bases; junction bases not matched to a gene: 10. This CDR3 is built from 17 residues. The V gene's germline CDR1 is LGHDT and CDR2 YNNKEL (reference sequence). CDR3 sequence (DNA): TGTGCCAGCAGCACCGGACAGGCTTTAGACTCCTACAATGAGCAGTTCTTC. It encodes CASSTGQALDSYNEQFF.

The chain is built from TRBV20-1 and TRBJ2-7; D tentatively reads TRBD1 or TRBD2 (5 bases each). The CDR3 runs 12 residues. Between the trimmed V and J ends, which lost 6 bases and 2 bases, there was a span of 11 bases. Germline CDR1 and CDR2: DFQATT and SNEGSKA (reference sequence). CDR3: CSAWDGAYEQYF. As DNA, the CDR3 is TGCAGTGCATGGGACGGAGCCTACGAGCAGTACTTC.

In its sample, this clonotype was seen a few times. The chain recombines TRBV11-2 with TRBJ2-1; D perhaps matches TRBD2 (6 bases). The CDR3 runs 16 residues. The V end lost 5 bases, the J end lost 1 base, and 15 bases lay between the germline ends. The V gene's germline CDR1 is SGHAT and CDR2 FQNNGV. The CDR3 here is CASSISSVLSYNEQFF. CDR3 in DNA: TGTGCCAGCAGCATATCTAGCGTGCTATCCTACAATGAGCAGTTCTTC.

This clonotype was detected a few times. J is TRBJ2-1 and V is TRBV6-1, with 11 positions matching TRBD1. V was clipped by 5 bases and J by 7 bases; unmatched bases: 16. The CDR3 length is 18 residues. CDR1 is MNHNS and CDR2 is SASEGT in the germline V gene. The CDR3 loop reads CASSLLTGTGGAGNEQFF. The CDR3 DNA reads TGTGCCAGCAGTCTTTTAACCGGGACAGGGGGGGCAGGGAATGAGCAGTTCTTC.

CDR3 DNA sequence: TGTGCCACCAGTGATCCCGTCGCGGGACCTTACAATGAGCAGTTCTTC. Encoded protein: CATSDPVAGPYNEQFF. The genes are TRBV24-1 and TRBJ2-1, with D possibly TRBD2 on 6 matching bases. CDR3 size: 16 residues. Trimming left V 3 bases short and J 4 bases short, with 15 bases between. Germline lookup yields CDR1 KGHDR and CDR2 SFDVKD.

CDR3 sequence: CASSLEGHGGDTQYF. The CDR3 region has the DNA TGCGCCAGCAGCCTGGAAGGGCATGGTGGAGATACGCAGTATTTT. The chain combines TRBV5-1 with TRBJ2-3; D ambiguous. The CDR3 has 15 amino acids. CDR1 is SGHRS and CDR2 is YFSETQ in the germline V gene. V shed 4 bases and J shed 5 bases, with 17 bases lying between them.

A remark on this clonotype: A read error is likely, as this CDR3 ends without the conserved phenylalanine or tryptophan. The chain has TRBV5-4 and TRBJ1-1; D is uncertain. Trimming stripped 1 base from V and 3 bases from J, with 10 bases between. Germline CDR1 reads SGHNT; CDR2 reads YYREEE (reference sequence). The CDR3 has 14 amino acids. The DNA for the CDR3 is TGTGCCAGCAGCTTGAGTAAAGGGTACACTGAAGCTTTCATT. Protein product: CASSLSKGYTEAFI.

The chain carries TRBV6-2 or TRBV6-3 and TRBJ2-7; D possibly corresponds to TRBD1 (5 bases). The CDR3 is 13 residues long. Germline assignment: CDR1 MNHEY and CDR2 SVGEGT. V shed 6 bases and J shed 3 bases, with 12 bases lying between them. The CDR3 is CASSLQGIYEQYF. CDR3 coding DNA: TGTGCCAGCAGCCTCCAGGGTATCTACGAGCAGTACTTC.

This clonotype appeared a few times. The rearrangement uses TRBV27 and TRBJ1-6; tentatively, D is TRBD1 (6 bases). The CDR3 has 14 residues. In germline, CDR1 is MNHEY, CDR2 SMNVEV (reference sequence). Trimming took off 7 bases at V and 6 bases at J, with 13 bases between the two ends. CDR3 DNA sequence: TGTGCCAGCACCCGGGGGGGCAGTAATTCACCCCTCCACTTT. This encodes CASTRGGSNSPLHF.

V and J are TRBV18 and TRBJ2-1; D perhaps matches TRBD1 (5 bases). CDR3 size: 16 residues. Germline CDR1 KGHSH, CDR2 LQKENI. V was shortened by 4 bases and J by 0 bases, with 13 bases between the two germline ends. For the CDR3, the DNA is TGTGCCAGCTCACTGACAGATTCTAGCTCCTACAATGAGCAGTTCTTC. Translated, it gives CASSLTDSSSYNEQFF.

The chain recombines TRBV10-3 with TRBJ2-1; a weak D match, TRBD1 (6 bases). CDR1 is ENHRY, CDR2 SYGVKD, per germline. This CDR3 is 13 amino acids long. Between the trimmed V and J ends, which lost 6 bases and 5 bases, there was a span of 11 bases. The CDR3: CAIRPGQNNEQFF. CDR3 DNA: TGTGCCATCAGGCCCGGACAGAACAATGAGCAGTTCTTC.

This clonotype was seen ten or more times. The chain's CDR3 is CASSFTSGGQETQYF. The CDR3, as DNA: TGCGCCAGCAGCTTTACTAGCGGGGGACAAGAGACCCAGTACTTC. V gene TRBV5-1 combines with J gene TRBJ2-5; 11 nucleotides match TRBD2. Unmatched junction bases numbered 2, after V lost 2 bases and J lost 2 bases. From germline, CDR1 is SGHRS and CDR2 YFSETQ. The CDR3 covers 15 residues.

This clonotype was detected only a few times. The CDR3 DNA is TGCAGTGCTAGAGGGACGACGTACAATGAGCAGTTCTTC. It is translated as CSARGTTYNEQFF. The chain links TRBV20-1 to TRBJ2-1; D unresolved. With 1 base removed from V and 4 bases from J, the gap between germline ends came to 8 bases. This CDR3 is 13 amino acids long. Germline V CDR1 and CDR2: DFQATT, SNEGSKA (reference sequence).

This clonotype came up many times. This chain connects TRBV29-1 to TRBJ1-5; 9 positions match TRBD1. From germline, CDR1 is SQVTM and CDR2 ANQGSEA. J gave up 3 bases and V 4 bases, and 1 base lay outside the gene matches. The CDR3 has 13 residues. The CDR3 sequence: CSVGDRVNQPQHF. The CDR3 DNA sequence: TGCAGCGTTGGGGACAGGGTCAATCAGCCCCAGCATTTT.

This clonotype was counted between two and nine times. The chain is built from TRBV12-3 or TRBV12-4 and TRBJ1-1; D uncertain. The CDR3 is 17 residues long. V lost 3 bases, J lost 0 bases, and 17 bases lay in between. CDR3 DNA: TGTGCCAGCAGTTTGGAGGGCTCGGGCGTCATGAACACTGAAGCTTTCTTT. Its protein product is CASSLEGSGVMNTEAFF.

The V gene is TRBV3-1, the J gene TRBJ1-2; D is possibly TRBD1 (6 bases). From germline, CDR1 is LGHDT and CDR2 YNNKEL (reference sequence). Trimming pared 7 bases from V and 4 bases from J, leaving 16 bases between. The CDR3 is 14 amino acids. CDR3 loop: CASTRGPNSYGYTF. CDR3 DNA sequence: TGTGCCAGCACCCGGGGGCCAAACAGCTATGGCTACACCTTC.

This clonotype was recorded a few times. The rearrangement joins TRBV5-1 to TRBJ2-1, with 8 bases that match TRBD1. Germline V gives CDR1 SGHRS, CDR2 YFSETQ. V lost 0 bases and J lost 12; bases outside the gene matches: 8. The CDR3 contains 14 residues. As DNA, the CDR3 is TGCGCCAGCAGCTTGGATCCAGGGGGCCGTATGCAGTTCTTC. Its protein product is CASSLDPGGRMQFF.

This clonotype showed up many times. The chain is built from TRBV29-1 and TRBJ2-7, with D perhaps matching TRBD2 (5 bases). Per germline, CDR1 SQVTM and CDR2 ANQGSEA. CDR3 length: 13 amino acids. The V end lost 6 bases, the J end lost 4 bases, and 16 bases lay between the germline ends. The CDR3 nucleotides read TGCAGCGTCTCCACCGAGGGCGGTTACGAGCAGTACGTC. Its translation: CSVSTEGGYEQYV.

This clonotype has a count of ten or more. This rearrangement joins TRBV20-1 to TRBJ1-1, with D perhaps matching TRBD1 (6 bases). There are 16 residues in the CDR3. Germline V lookup: CDR1 DFQATT, CDR2 SNEGSKA (reference sequence). V was cut by 0 bases and J by 1 base, with 15 bases left in between. The CDR3 here is CSARDPRGSWNTEAFF. The CDR3 nucleotides read TGCAGTGCTAGAGATCCCAGGGGCTCTTGGAACACTGAAGCTTTCTTT.

This clonotype was picked up many times. This chain uses TRBV5-1 with TRBJ2-1, with 12 bases that match TRBD2. The CDR3 length is 15 residues. In germline, CDR1 is SGHRS, CDR2 YFSETQ. After removal of 3 bases from V and 9 bases from J, the junction contained 7 bases not matched to a gene. CDR3 sequence (DNA): TGCGCCAGCAGCTCCCCTAGCGGGGGGGCTGCTGAGCAGTTCTTC. It encodes CASSSPSGGAAEQFF.

Many counts were recorded for this clonotype. The V gene is TRBV6-1, the J gene TRBJ2-5, with a tentative D call TRBD1 (6 bases). CDR3 length: 18 amino acids. V dropped 2 bases and J dropped 5 bases, with 24 bases sitting between them. CDR1 is MNHNS and CDR2 is SASEGT in the germline V gene. This CDR3 reads CASSEWGYSVGAGETQYF. CDR3 coding DNA: TGTGCCAGCAGTGAATGGGGTTATAGCGTGGGGGCCGGGGAGACCCAGTACTTC.

This clonotype was seen at least ten times. The V call is TRBV28, the J call TRBJ1-5; no firm D call. Germline V lookup: CDR1 MDHEN, CDR2 SYDVKM. The V and J ends lost 1 base and 7 bases respectively, with 5 bases between them. The CDR3 sequence is 12 residues long. The CDR3 sequence: CASSLYRQPQHF. CDR3 DNA sequence: TGTGCCAGCAGTTTATATAGGCAGCCCCAGCATTTT.

Ten or more counts support this clonotype. The chain is built from TRBV27 and TRBJ1-1; D gene unclear. The length of the CDR3 is 14 residues. The V gene lost 3 bases and the J gene lost 0 bases, with 8 bases spanning the gap. CDR1 MNHEY and CDR2 SMNVEV come from the germline V gene (reference sequence). The CDR3 loop is CASSFVGLNTEAFF. The CDR3, as DNA: TGTGCCAGCAGTTTTGTAGGGTTGAACACTGAAGCTTTCTTT.

The chain carries TRBV4-1 and TRBJ2-6, with 10 bases lining up with TRBD1. The CDR3 is 19 residues long. The germline gives CDR1 MGHRA, CDR2 YSYEKL. Trimming removed 1 base from V and 1 base from J; junction bases left unmatched: 7. CDR3 nucleotides: TGCGCCAGCAGCCAAGGTATACGGGACAGGGGTTCTGGGGCCAACGTCCTGACTTTC. It codes for CASSQGIRDRGSGANVLTF.